This passage covers 17 T cell receptor beta chains from one sample sequenced in a study of T cells in Graves' hyperthyroidism and ophthalmopathy. RNA transcripts provided the source from which TCR beta CDR3 regions were amplified. TCR CDR3 underwent first-round RT-PCR with the HTBI primer set. TCRdb redid the calling of the multiplex PCR reads with MiXCR, one entry per CDR3 protein. The repertoire has around 300,000 distinct CDR3 sequences, 20% to 25% of them found once; the top ten carry 50% to 75%. The source material was blood. These receptors came from a man aged 25 to 40 with Graves' ophthalmopathy.

CDR3 in DNA: TGTGCCAGCGGCTCTCGCGCGGGCGAAATCAACACCGGGGAGCTGTTTTTT. Translated, it gives CASGSRAGEINTGELFF. The V gene is TRBV7-8, the J gene TRBJ2-2; tentatively, D is TRBD2 (5 bases). This CDR3 is built from 17 residues. V was trimmed by 8 bases and J by 2 bases, leaving 21 bases between them. Germline lookup yields CDR1 SGHVS and CDR2 FQNEAQ.

The rearrangement joins TRBV6-1 to TRBJ2-3; D is tentatively TRBD1 or TRBD2 (5 bases each). V shed 6 bases and J shed 4 bases, with 14 bases lying between them. The CDR3 loop spans 14 amino acids. The V gene's germline CDR1 is MNHNS and CDR2 SASEGT. The CDR3 spells CASRGVWGADTQYF. CDR3 bases: TGTGCCAGCAGGGGGGTTTGGGGTGCAGATACGCAGTATTTT.

Only a few counts were recorded for this clonotype. V is TRBV20-1 and J is TRBJ1-5, with D uncertain. V was pared by 3 bases and J by 6 bases, with 9 bases between. The CDR3 consists of 12 residues. Per germline, CDR1 DFQATT and CDR2 SNEGSKA (reference sequence). The CDR3 DNA sequence: TGCAGTGCTAGTTCGGGAGCTCAGCCCCAGCATTTT. Protein sequence: CSASSGAQPQHF.

This clonotype has a handful of counts. The chain couples TRBV7-3 to TRBJ2-2, with 8 nucleotides matching TRBD1. Per the germline V gene, CDR1 is SGHTA and CDR2 is FQGTGA. This CDR3 comprises 14 residues. Germline trimming cut 4 bases from V and 6 bases from J; bases unmatched to any gene: 4. CDR3 protein: CASSSQQGAGELFF. DNA of the CDR3: TGTGCCAGCAGCTCACAACAGGGGGCCGGGGAGCTGTTTTTT.

This clonotype was counted many times. The V call is TRBV12-3 or TRBV12-4, the J call TRBJ2-2, with a possible D match to TRBD1 (7 bases). V lost 3 bases and J 4 bases, leaving 12 bases between the germline ends. The CDR3 consists of 15 residues. CDR3 DNA: TGTGCCAGCAGTTTCCGACAGGGAGGCACCGGGGAGCTGTTTTTT. Translated, it gives CASSFRQGGTGELFF.

V is TRBV6-1 and J is TRBJ2-2, with D possibly being TRBD1 or TRBD2 (5 bases each). V dropped 2 bases and J dropped 4 bases, with 11 bases sitting between them. The CDR3 consists of 15 residues. Germline assignment: CDR1 MNHNS and CDR2 SASEGT. As DNA, the CDR3 is TGTGCCAGCAGTGAATCACGGGGACCCACCGGGGAGCTGTTTTTT. Residues: CASSESRGPTGELFF.

This clonotype was observed a few times. One end of the junction does not line up with germline, which may come from a read error. The chain recombines TRBV5-1 with TRBJ1-1; D might be TRBD1 (6 bases). The CDR3 is 13 residues long. From germline, CDR1 is SGHRS and CDR2 YFSETQ. CDR3 bases: TGTGCCAGCATCAAACAGGGGAACACTGAAGCTTTCTTT. Residues: CASIKQGNTEAFF. The full variable domain, rest sourced from reference TRBV5-1 and TRBJ1-1, is KAGVTQTPRYLIKTRGQQVTLSCSPISGHRSVSWYQQTPGQGLQFLFEYFSETQRNKGNFPGRFSGRQFSNSRSEMNVSTLELGDSALYLCASIKQGNTEAFFGQGTRLTVV.

The J gene is TRBJ2-7, the V gene TRBV10-3; D is unresolved. V lost 3 bases and J 6 bases, leaving 15 bases between the germline ends. CDR3 length: 14 residues. Germline CDR1 reads ENHRY; CDR2 reads SYGVKD. The DNA for the CDR3 is TGTGCCATCAGTGAACAGTCTAGTATTCCCGAGCAGTACTTC. Its translation: CAISEQSSIPEQYF.

The V gene is TRBV18, the J gene TRBJ2-3; tentative D call: TRBD2 (5 bases). This CDR3 is 16 amino acids long. Germline-derived CDR1 and CDR2 are KGHSH and LQKENI. V was trimmed by 3 bases and J by 5 bases, leaving 18 bases between them. CDR3 in amino acids: CASSPMGLPRGDTQYF. CDR3 coding DNA: TGTGCCAGCTCACCCATGGGTCTTCCTCGGGGAGATACGCAGTATTTT. Drawing the rest from reference TRBV18 and TRBJ2-3, the complete variable domain is NAGVMQNPRHLVRRRGQEARLRCSPMKGHSHVYWYRQLPEEGLKFMVYLQKENIIDESGMPKERFSAEFPKEGPSILRIQQVVRGDSAAYFCASSPMGLPRGDTQYFGPGTRLTVL.

To note about this clonotype: Possible read error: a much larger clone is one base away. The chain carries TRBV30 and TRBJ2-7; D is undetermined. Germline lookup yields CDR1 GTSNPN and CDR2 SVGIG (reference sequence). This CDR3 comprises 12 residues. V shed 3 bases and J shed 2 bases, with 8 bases lying between them. Here the CDR3 DNA reads TGTGCCTGGAGGGGCGGAGCCTACGAGCAGTACTTC. Translating gives CAWRGGAYEQYF.

This clonotype was seen only a few times. This chain connects TRBV28 to TRBJ2-5; D tentatively reads TRBD1 or TRBD2 (5 bases each). The germline V gene has CDR1 MDHEN and CDR2 SYDVKM. The CDR3 contains 15 residues. Trimming cost V 4 bases and J 4 bases, with 16 bases left between them. The CDR3: CASSSAAPGGETQYF. CDR3 sequence (DNA): TGTGCCAGCAGTTCAGCGGCCCCTGGGGGAGAGACCCAGTACTTC.

For this clonotype: A single base separates this from a much larger clone, so it may be a read error. The CDR3 spells CASSGTGELFF. CDR3 DNA sequence: TGTGCCAGCAGCGGCACCGGGGAGCTGTTTTTT. The chain links TRBV14 to TRBJ2-2; D uncertain. The CDR3 runs to 11 residues. V was trimmed by 5 bases and J by 4 bases, leaving 2 bases between them. From germline, CDR1 is SGHDN and CDR2 FVKESK.

This clonotype occurred a few times. The gene calls are TRBV9 and TRBJ2-1, with D unclear. Germline V gene data show CDR1 as SGDLS and CDR2 as YYNGEE. Trimming stripped 0 bases from V and 1 base from J, with 5 bases between. The CDR3 is 14 amino acids. The CDR3 DNA sequence: TGTGCCAGCAGCGTAGCTGGTTCCTACAATGAGCAGTTCTTC. This translates into CASSVAGSYNEQFF.

This clonotype has a single count. This chain links TRBV6-1 with TRBJ2-3, with D maybe TRBD1 (8 bases). V was clipped by 8 bases and J by 3 bases, with 15 bases between them. The CDR3 covers 14 residues. Germline lookup yields CDR1 MNHNS and CDR2 SASEGT. The CDR3 is CASSTGGGTDTQYF. Written as DNA, the CDR3 is TGTGCCAGCTCTACAGGGGGGGGAACAGATACGCAGTATTTT.

In the case of this clonotype: A much larger clone sits a single nucleotide away, making a read error possible. The rearrangement links TRBV28 to TRBJ1-1, with a tentative D call TRBD1 (5 bases). V lost 7 bases and J 6 bases, leaving 24 bases between the germline ends. The CDR3 totals 16 residues. Germline CDR1 is MDHEN and CDR2 is SYDVKM. The CDR3 DNA reads as TGTGCCAGCAATGAAGGTAAATGGGCAGGGAATCCTGAAGCTTTCTTT. The encoded protein is CASNEGKWAGNPEAFF.

This clonotype was recorded many times. The V call is TRBV7-9, the J call TRBJ2-1, with 8 bases matching TRBD2. V gave up 4 bases and J gave up 9 bases; unmatched junction bases: 14. Germline loops: CDR1 SEHNR, CDR2 FQNEAQ (reference sequence). The CDR3 consists of 16 residues. In DNA form, the CDR3 reads TGTGCCAGCAGCTCCCCCGCAGGAGCGGGAGATGGTGAGCAGTTCTTC. This codes for CASSSPAGAGDGEQFF.

Note on this clonotype: The germline gene is not matched at one end of the junction; a read error may be the cause. The chain couples TRBV24-1 to TRBJ1-2; tentative D call: TRBD1 (5 bases). The CDR3 extends over 13 amino acids. Germline V gives CDR1 KGHDR, CDR2 SFDVKD. CDR3 sequence reads: CTTSGTARDGYTF. CDR3 DNA: TGTACCACCAGCGGGACCGCAAGGGATGGCTACACCTTC.